A single sample is the source of the 25 T cell receptor beta chains below, sequenced in a study of T cell changes during pregnancy in multiple sclerosis. Using immunoSEQ multiplex PCR, the repertoire was profiled, and TCRdb retains in-frame clones only, with some absent. The profile shows 65,000 to 90,000 clones, approximately 89% of them singletons. The starting material was peripheral blood, obtained in the first trimester of pregnancy. The receptors originated from a female donor with multiple sclerosis, enrolled in a pregnancy study.

J is TRBJ1-1 and V is TRBV7-2; 7 bases are a match to TRBD1. Per the germline V gene, CDR1 is SGHTA and CDR2 is FQGNSA. Trimming took 4 bases from V and 1 from J; bases not matched to a gene: 6. The CDR3 sequence is 15 residues long. The CDR3 loop is CASSSTGTANTEAFF. CDR3 DNA: TGTGCCAGCAGCTCAACCGGGACAGCGAACACTGAAGCTTTCTTT.

This rearrangement joins TRBV23-1 to TRBJ2-4; 7 positions agree with TRBD2. TRBV23-1 is identified as an open reading frame with a role that is uncertain. The CDR3 spans 16 residues. Trimming cost V 0 bases and J 4 bases; bases outside gene matches: 6. CDR3 sequence (DNA): TGCGCCAGCAGTCAATCTGGGACTACCCCAAAAAACATTCAGTACTTC. It specifies CASSQSGTTPKNIQYF.

The CDR3 region is CASSPSPSYNSPLHF. CDR3 DNA: TGTGCCAGCAGCCCCTCCCCTTCTTATAATTCACCCCTCCACTTT. The chain combines TRBV6-5 with TRBJ1-6; D is undetermined. The CDR3 has 15 residues. CDR1 and CDR2 (germline): MNHEY, SVGAGI. Trimming cost V 6 bases and J 4 bases, with 13 bases left between them.

The chain uses TRBV19 and TRBJ1-4; D might be TRBD1 (5 bases). Germline CDR1 is LNHDA and CDR2 is SQIVND (reference sequence). V shed 4 bases and J shed 6 bases, with 9 bases lying between them. CDR3 length: 13 residues. DNA of the CDR3: TGTGCCAGTAGTACCAGGGTATATGAAAAACTGTTTTTT. Amino acid sequence: CASSTRVYEKLFF.

This clone has just one count. The V and J genes are TRBV18 and TRBJ2-4; D uncertain. Germline CDR1 KGHSH, CDR2 LQKENI. There are 21 residues in the CDR3. Trimming cost V 2 bases and J 0 bases, with 26 bases left between them. The CDR3 reads CASSPINTRHSRIIAKNIQYF. DNA for the CDR3: TGTGCCAGCTCACCAATTAATACGCGACATTCAAGAATTATAGCCAAAAACATTCAGTACTTC.

The chain joins TRBV9 to TRBJ2-2, with 8 bases aligning to TRBD2. CDR3 length equals 15 residues. The J segment lost 6 bases and the V segment lost 1 base, leaving 5 bases of the junction unmatched. CDR1 and CDR2 (germline): SGDLS, YYNGEE. The CDR3 loop reads CASSVNGRAAGELFF. The CDR3 nucleotides read TGTGCCAGCAGCGTAAACGGGAGGGCCGCCGGGGAGCTGTTTTTT.

The V gene is TRBV18, the J gene TRBJ1-5; D is unresolved. Trimming shortened V by 3 bases and J by 9 bases, and 12 bases separated the two germline ends. Germline V gene sequence: CDR1 KGHSH, CDR2 LQKENI. The CDR3 loop spans 13 amino acids. In nucleotides, the CDR3 is TGTGCCAGCTCACCTCGTCGCGAGGGGCCCCAGCATTTT. Translated, it gives CASSPRREGPQHF.

The gene calls are TRBV2 and TRBJ2-7, with TRBD2 matching 11 bases. The ends lost 5 bases at V and 0 bases at J; junction bases unmatched: 3. Germline V gene lookup returns CDR1 SNHLY and CDR2 FYNNEI. The CDR3 runs 15 residues. Written as DNA, the CDR3 is TGTGCCAGCAGTCAACTAGCGGGAGCCTCCTACGAGCAGTACTTC. Translation gives CASSQLAGASYEQYF.

This clone appeared once. V is TRBV7-9 and J is TRBJ2-7; 9 bases map to TRBD1. The CDR3 spans 14 residues. V was clipped by 4 bases and J by 2 bases; unmatched bases: 3. Germline CDR1 SEHNR, CDR2 FQNEAQ (reference sequence). This CDR3 is CASSSGQGTYEQYF. The CDR3 DNA is TGTGCCAGCAGCTCGGGACAGGGAACCTACGAGCAGTACTTC.

This chain connects TRBV5-1 to TRBJ2-1; unclear D gene. Germline V gives CDR1 SGHRS, CDR2 YFSETQ. V lost 0 bases and J lost 10, with 8 bases in between. The CDR3 extends over 12 amino acids. This CDR3 reads CASSLDEEEQFF. The CDR3 DNA reads TGCGCCAGCAGCTTGGACGAGGAAGAGCAGTTCTTC.

The CDR3 bases are TGTGCCAGCAGCTTGAGGGACAGGGGCAATGGCTACACCTTC. Protein product: CASSLRDRGNGYTF. The rearrangement links TRBV5-6 to TRBJ1-2, with 10 bases aligning to TRBD1. CDR1 SGHDT and CDR2 YYEEEE come from the germline V gene. J gave up 6 bases and V 1 base, and 3 bases lay outside the gene matches. The CDR3 spans 14 residues.

The V call is TRBV5-6, the J call TRBJ1-3; 8 bases agree with TRBD1. Germline trimming cut 4 bases from V and 4 bases from J; bases unmatched to any gene: 10. This CDR3 has 16 amino acids. Germline CDR1 is SGHDT and CDR2 is YYEEEE. CDR3 coding DNA: TGTGCCAGCAGCCCCTACCGACAGGGGTTCGGAAACACCATATATTTT. Translating it yields CASSPYRQGFGNTIYF.

The rearrangement links TRBV4-1 to TRBJ1-4; 9 nucleotides agree with TRBD1. Trimming cost V 6 bases and J 7 bases; bases outside gene matches: 6. CDR3 size: 14 residues. The germline V gene encodes CDR1 MGHRA and CDR2 YSYEKL. The CDR3: CASSRDRESEKLFF. The DNA of the CDR3 is TGCGCCAGCAGTCGGGACAGGGAGAGTGAAAAACTGTTTTTT.

The chain couples TRBV29-1 to TRBJ2-7; 9 nucleotides line up with TRBD1. The CDR3 has 14 amino acids. Germline CDR1 reads SQVTM; CDR2 reads ANQGSEA. Unmatched junction bases numbered 10, after V lost 7 bases and J lost 3 bases. The CDR3 loop is CSAGGGTGLYEQYF. The DNA for the CDR3 is TGCAGCGCTGGGGGGGGGACAGGGCTCTACGAGCAGTACTTC.

The V call is TRBV10-1, the J call TRBJ2-7, with D perhaps TRBD1 (6 bases). The germline CDR1 and CDR2 sequences are WNHNN and SYGVQD (reference sequence). The CDR3 totals 14 residues. V shed 4 bases and J shed 4 bases, with 14 bases lying between them. CDR3 DNA sequence: TGCGCCAGCAGTGTAAGGTCGGACAGATACGAGCAGTACTTC. Translated, it gives CASSVRSDRYEQYF.

The chain has TRBV2 and TRBJ2-7, with a possible D match to TRBD1 (5 bases). This CDR3 contains 13 residues. V dropped 4 bases and J dropped 3 bases, with 10 bases sitting between them. Per germline, CDR1 SNHLY and CDR2 FYNNEI. The CDR3 reads CASSVVDNYEQYF. CDR3 DNA sequence: TGTGCCAGCAGTGTTGTGGACAACTACGAGCAGTACTTC.

A few counts support this clone. The genes are TRBV5-1 and TRBJ2-5; TRBD1 matches 7 bases. The CDR3 consists of 16 residues. The junction had 5 bases not matched to a gene; V was cut back by 0 bases and J by 0 bases. The germline CDR1 and CDR2 sequences are SGHRS and YFSETQ. The DNA for the CDR3 is TGCGCCAGCAGCTTGGCACAGGGGAATTACCAAGAGACCCAGTACTTC. It yields the protein CASSLAQGNYQETQYF.

The chain uses TRBV5-6 and TRBJ1-3; D is unclear. The germline V and J ends were trimmed by 4 bases and 5 bases, with 10 bases remaining between them. Germline CDR1 SGHDT, CDR2 YYEEEE. The CDR3 runs 13 residues. CDR3 sequence reads: CASSREWRNTIYF. The DNA for the CDR3 is TGTGCCAGCAGCCGGGAGTGGAGAAACACCATATATTTT.

The V call is TRBV4-3, the J call TRBJ1-2; D perhaps matches TRBD1 (5 bases). Per the germline V gene, CDR1 is LGHNA and CDR2 is YSLEER. The germline V and J ends were trimmed by 1 base and 4 bases, with 13 bases remaining between them. This CDR3 is built from 15 residues. The CDR3 region is CASSQVVGHVYGYTF. The CDR3 DNA reads as TGCGCCAGCAGCCAAGTAGTCGGACACGTCTATGGCTACACCTTC.

The CDR3 nucleotides are TGTGCCAGCAGCTTAGGGCCAGCCGGGGCTAACTATGGCTACACCTTC. Encoded protein: CASSLGPAGANYGYTF. The J gene is TRBJ1-2, the V gene TRBV11-2; the D is unclear. Germline V gives CDR1 SGHAT, CDR2 FQNNGV. The V end lost 1 base, the J end lost 0 bases, and 12 bases lay between the germline ends. This CDR3 spans 16 amino acids.

This chain connects TRBV4-3 to TRBJ1-5; TRBD1 matches at 7 bases. With 1 base clipped from V and 6 bases from J, the junction kept 6 bases outside the gene matches. Germline CDR1 LGHNA, CDR2 YSLEER. The CDR3 spans 15 residues. Written as DNA, the CDR3 is TGCGCCAGCAGCCAAGCGACAGGGTCGGGTCAGCCCCAGCATTTT. Translating gives CASSQATGSGQPQHF.

The V and J genes are TRBV6-6 and TRBJ1-3; no clear D gene. Trimming left V 2 bases short and J 0 bases short, with 8 bases between. Looked up from germline, CDR1 is MNHNY and CDR2 is SVGAGI (reference sequence). This CDR3 has 15 amino acids. Here the CDR3 DNA reads TGTGCCAGCAGTTACGACGGGAGCTCTGGAAACACCATATATTTT. It is translated as CASSYDGSSGNTIYF.

The chain employs TRBV7-3 and TRBJ1-1; maybe TRBD1 (6 bases). V was shortened by 6 bases and J by 5 bases, with 16 bases between the two germline ends. The CDR3 sequence is 14 residues long. The germline V gene encodes CDR1 SGHTA and CDR2 FQGTGA. The CDR3 DNA sequence: TGTGCCAGCAGTTCCACAGGGTTTGCAACTGAAGCTTTCTTT. Its translation is CASSSTGFATEAFF.

The chain uses TRBV4-1 and TRBJ2-5; 7 positions agree with TRBD1. Germline V CDR1 and CDR2: MGHRA, YSYEKL. The CDR3 totals 14 residues. Trimming took 3 bases from V and 4 from J; bases not matched to a gene: 5. The CDR3 protein is CASSQSGTAETQYF. The CDR3, as DNA: TGCGCCAGCAGCCAGTCCGGGACAGCAGAGACCCAGTACTTC.

This clone came up a few times. The V gene is TRBV5-1, the J gene TRBJ2-1; D remains unclear. Deletions cut 1 base from V and 4 bases from J, with 9 bases between. Germline CDR1 reads SGHRS; CDR2 reads YFSETQ. The CDR3 loop spans 14 amino acids. Here the CDR3 DNA reads TGCGCCAGCAGCTTGCCGAGAGGTTACAATGAGCAGTTCTTC. It yields the protein CASSLPRGYNEQFF.